The present T cell receptor beta chain was sequenced within a study of T cell repertoires in cytomegalovirus infection. TCRdb used MiXCR to reprocess the reads, holding one entry per CDR3 protein. The sample holds about 200,000 distinct CDR3 sequences, approximately 9.7% seen once. In this sample, this clonotype turned up many times. With V trimmed by 3 bases and J by 0 bases, 16 bases remained unmatched. The CDR3 sequence is 19 residues long. CDR1 is SGHVS and CDR2 is FQNEAQ in the germline V gene. The receptor was derived from a human donor in good health (CMV status not recorded). Some clones in this sample may be carry-over from other donors' samples. Sequenced sample: PBMCs. The V gene is TRBV7-8, the J gene TRBJ1-1; 7 bases map to TRBD1. CDR3 residues: CASSFPLQTGRAMNTEAFF. The CDR3 nucleotides read TGTGCCAGCAGCTTCCCCCTACAGACAGGGAGGGCCATGAACACTGAAGCTTTCTTT.